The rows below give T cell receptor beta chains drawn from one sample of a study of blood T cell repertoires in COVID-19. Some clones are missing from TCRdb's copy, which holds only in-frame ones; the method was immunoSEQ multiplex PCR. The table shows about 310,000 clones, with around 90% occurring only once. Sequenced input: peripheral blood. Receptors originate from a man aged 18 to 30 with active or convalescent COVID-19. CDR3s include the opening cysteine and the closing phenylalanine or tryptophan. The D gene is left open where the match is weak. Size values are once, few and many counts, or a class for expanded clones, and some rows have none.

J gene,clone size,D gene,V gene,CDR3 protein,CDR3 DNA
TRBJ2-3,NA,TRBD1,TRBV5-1,CASSLEQGATDTQYF,TGCGCCAGCAGCTTGGAACAGGGGGCGACAGATACGCAGTATTTT
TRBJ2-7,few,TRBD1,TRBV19,CASSGRTGNYEQYF,TGTGCCAGTAGTGGTCGGACAGGTAACTACGAGCAGTACTTC
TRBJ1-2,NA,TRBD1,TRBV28,CASSIRQGVLYGSYGYTF,TGTGCCAGCAGTATACGACAGGGCGTCTTATATGGATCGTATGGCTACACCTTC
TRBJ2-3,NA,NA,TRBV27,CASSWASSDTQYF,TGTGCCAGCAGTTGGGCCTCGTCAGATACGCAGTATTTT
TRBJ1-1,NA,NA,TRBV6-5,CASSYSLTVSNTEAFF,TGTGCCAGCAGTTACTCTTTGACAGTCTCGAACACTGAAGCTTTCTTT
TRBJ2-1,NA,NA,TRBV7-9,CASSSSGLPWDEQFF,TGTGCCAGCAGCTCCTCCGGACTGCCCTGGGATGAGCAGTTCTTC
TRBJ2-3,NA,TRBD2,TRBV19,CASLGGSTDTQYF,TGTGCCAGCCTCGGGGGGAGCACAGATACGCAGTATTTT
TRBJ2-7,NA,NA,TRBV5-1,CASSLYGGNEQYF,TGCGCCAGCAGCCTTTACGGGGGAAACGAGCAGTACTTC
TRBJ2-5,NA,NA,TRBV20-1,CSASGSLEGIGETQYF,TGCAGTGCTAGTGGGAGTTTGGAGGGGATAGGGGAGACCCAGTACTTC
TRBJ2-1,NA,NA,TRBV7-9,CASSLKSGGPVNEQFF,TGTGCCAGCAGCTTAAAATCGGGGGGCCCTGTCAATGAGCAGTTCTTC
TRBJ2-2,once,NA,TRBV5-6,CASSLSYQSGKNTGELFF,TGTGCCAGCAGCTTATCTTACCAATCCGGGAAGAACACCGGGGAGCTGTTTTTT
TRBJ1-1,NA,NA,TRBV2,CASSEVPGMNTEAFF,TGTGCCAGCAGTGAAGTACCAGGGATGAACACTGAAGCTTTCTTT
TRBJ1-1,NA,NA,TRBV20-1,CSASGPGEAFF,TGCAGTGCTAGCGGCCCGGGGGAAGCTTTCTTT
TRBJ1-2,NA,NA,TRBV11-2,CASSRLGADYGYTF,TGTGCCAGCAGCCGCCTTGGGGCGGACTATGGCTACACCTTC
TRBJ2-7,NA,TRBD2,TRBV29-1,CSAGLAGVSEQYF,TGCAGCGCTGGACTAGCGGGAGTTTCCGAGCAGTACTTC
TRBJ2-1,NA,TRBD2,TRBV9,CASSPTSGSYNEQFF,TGTGCCAGCAGCCCCACTAGCGGTTCCTACAATGAGCAGTTCTTC
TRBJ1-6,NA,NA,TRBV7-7,CASSGAGLNNSPLHF,TGTGCCAGCAGCGGGGCAGGTTTAAATAATTCACCCCTCCACTTT
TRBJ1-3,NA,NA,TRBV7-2,CASSPGGGNTIYF,TGTGCCAGCAGCCCCGGGGGGGGGAACACCATATATTTT
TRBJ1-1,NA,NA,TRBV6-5,CASSYSNGRSAFF,TGTGCCAGCAGTTACTCGAACGGGAGGAGCGCTTTCTTT
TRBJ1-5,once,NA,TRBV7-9,CASSFYENQPQHF,TGTGCCAGCAGCTTCTATGAGAATCAGCCCCAGCATTTT
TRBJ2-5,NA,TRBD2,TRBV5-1,CASSQASGGYQETQYF,TGCGCCAGCAGCCAAGCTAGCGGGGGGTACCAAGAGACCCAGTACTTC
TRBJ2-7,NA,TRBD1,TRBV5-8,CASSLDPGGSEQYF,TGTGCCAGCAGCTTGGATCCAGGGGGCTCCGAGCAGTACTTC
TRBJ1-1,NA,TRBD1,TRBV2,CASRGGPGQGRDPRAFLVNTEAFF,TGTGCCAGCAGGGGTGGCCCGGGACAGGGGCGCGATCCAAGGGCATTTTTAGTGAACACTGAAGCTTTCTTT
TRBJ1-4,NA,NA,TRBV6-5,CASSYREGWEKLFF,TGTGCCAGCAGTTACCGTGAGGGTTGGGAAAAACTGTTTTTT
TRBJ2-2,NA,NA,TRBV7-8,CASSLVAPGELFF,TGTGCCAGCAGCTTAGTAGCTCCCGGGGAGCTGTTTTTT
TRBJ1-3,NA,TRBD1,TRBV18,CASSQLPGQGFSRNTIYF,TGTGCCAGCTCCCAGCTGCCGGGACAGGGATTCAGTCGCAACACCATATATTTT
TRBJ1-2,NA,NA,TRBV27,CASSQGGALGPYGYTF,TGTGCCAGCAGCCAGGGCGGCGCCCTAGGCCCCTATGGCTACACCTTC
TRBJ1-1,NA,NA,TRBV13,CASSVTLRANTEAFF,TGTGCCAGCAGCGTCACCCTCAGGGCGAACACTGAAGCTTTCTTT
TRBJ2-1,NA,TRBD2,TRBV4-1,CASSQDGGATYNEQFF,TGCGCCAGCAGCCAAGACGGGGGGGCAACCTACAATGAGCAGTTCTTC